These T cell receptor beta chains were read from a single sample in a study of shared clonotypes between healthy human individuals. Sequencing used immunoSEQ multiplex PCR; TCRdb keeps in-frame clones, though not all of them. The sample lists about 2.1 million clones, approximately 94% occurring once. The sequencing sample was made of naive CD8+ T cells from PBMCs. These receptors were collected from a man younger than 35 in good health. Some clones in this sample may be carry-over from other donors' samples. CDR3s include the opening cysteine and the closing phenylalanine or tryptophan. The order of the fields is V gene, J gene, D gene, clone size, CDR3 protein, CDR3 DNA. The D gene is left open where the match is weak. Clone sizes are given selectively: once, few, many, or a class where the clone is expanded.

TRBV2	TRBJ1-4	TRBD1	NA	CASMDRVGEKLFF	TGTGCCAGCATGGACAGGGTAGGAGAAAAACTGTTTTTT
TRBV27	TRBJ1-2	TRBD1	NA	CASSTRTGGSGYTF	TGTGCCAGCAGTACCCGGACAGGGGGGTCTGGCTACACCTTC
TRBV7-9	TRBJ2-7	TRBD2	NA	CASSTPVLAGSEQYF	TGTGCCAGCAGCACGCCGGTACTAGCGGGATCCGAGCAGTACTTC
TRBV18	TRBJ2-1	TRBD2	NA	CASSPPPGGLGNEQFF	TGTGCCAGCTCACCACCGCCGGGAGGGCTTGGAAATGAGCAGTTCTTC
TRBV27	TRBJ2-1	TRBD2	NA	CASRSSWGTSETPVGNEQFF	TGTGCCAGCAGGAGCTCATGGGGGACTAGCGAAACCCCGGTGGGGAATGAGCAGTTCTTC
TRBV5-4	TRBJ2-1	NA	NA	CASSLETSIFNEQFF	TGTGCCAGCAGCTTGGAAACTAGCATATTCAATGAGCAGTTCTTC
TRBV27	TRBJ2-3	NA	NA	CASSLGIGRRDTQYF	TGTGCCAGCAGTTTAGGGATCGGTAGAAGAGATACGCAGTATTTT
TRBV15	TRBJ1-1	NA	NA	CATSTIGRNTEAFF	TGTGCCACCAGCACAATTGGGAGGAACACTGAAGCTTTCTTT
TRBV6-5	TRBJ2-1	NA	NA	CASSYSTDAEQFF	TGTGCCAGCAGTTACTCGACTGATGCTGAGCAGTTCTTC
TRBV11-2	TRBJ2-3	TRBD2	NA	CASSLVGSGTSGSLDTQYF	TGTGCCAGCAGCTTAGTAGGGTCCGGGACTAGCGGTTCCCTAGATACGCAGTATTTT
TRBV21-1	TRBJ2-5	NA	once	CASLGRKTQYF	TGTGCCAGCCTCGGGAGGAAGACCCAGTACTTC
TRBV9	TRBJ1-2	NA	NA	CASSSGTANYGYTF	TGTGCCAGCAGCTCCGGGACGGCAAACTATGGCTACACCTTC
TRBV10-3	TRBJ2-7	NA	NA	CAISDLTGTHSAKNHYEQYF	TGTGCCATCAGTGACTTAACAGGGACCCACTCCGCAAAAAACCACTACGAGCAGTACTTC
TRBV5-1	TRBJ2-1	NA	NA	CASRGGLAGKFNEQFF	TGCGCCAGCAGAGGGGGCTTGGCGGGAAAGTTTAATGAGCAGTTCTTC
TRBV27	TRBJ2-7	TRBD2	once	CASSLRLAGDYEQYF	TGTGCCAGCAGTTTAAGGTTAGCGGGCGACTACGAGCAGTACTTC
TRBV6-1	TRBJ2-5	NA	NA	CASSERGVGETQYF	TGTGCCAGCAGTGAAAGGGGAGTCGGAGAGACCCAGTACTTC
TRBV9	TRBJ1-4	TRBD1	NA	CASSATGGINEKLFF	TGTGCCAGCAGCGCCACAGGGGGGATAAATGAAAAACTGTTTTTT
TRBV9	TRBJ1-1	NA	NA	CASSVDKFTEAFF	TGTGCCAGCAGCGTAGACAAGTTCACTGAAGCTTTCTTT
TRBV10-1	TRBJ1-1	NA	NA	CANPFRSTTGPIVGAFF	TGCGCCAACCCCTTCCGAAGTACAACCGGTCCAATCGTCGGAGCTTTCTTT
TRBV11-2	TRBJ2-7	TRBD2	NA	CASSLVNGRSHSYEQYF	TGTGCCAGCAGCTTAGTTAACGGGAGGTCACACTCCTACGAGCAGTACTTC
TRBV7-9	TRBJ2-1	TRBD2	NA	CASSRTLGLAGNEQFF	TGTGCCAGCAGCCGAACTCTAGGGCTAGCGGGAAATGAGCAGTTCTTC
TRBV5-5	TRBJ1-4	TRBD1	NA	CASSQTGRNEKLFF	TGTGCCAGCAGCCAGACAGGGCGTAATGAAAAACTGTTTTTT
TRBV15	TRBJ2-5	NA	NA	CATSTSRPQETQYF	TGTGCCACCAGCACATCCAGGCCCCAAGAGACCCAGTACTTC
TRBV30	TRBJ2-1	NA	NA	CAWSVVSPTNNEQFF	TGTGCCTGGAGTGTTGTCTCCCCAACGAATAATGAGCAGTTCTTC
TRBV7-9	TRBJ1-3	NA	NA	CASRTDMSSGNTIYF	TGTGCCAGCAGGACGGACATGAGCTCTGGAAACACCATATATTTT
TRBV5-1	TRBJ2-1	NA	NA	CASEGYNEQFF	TGCGCCAGCGAGGGATACAATGAGCAGTTCTTC
TRBV9	TRBJ1-4	NA	NA	CASSVAGSNEKLFF	TGTGCCAGCAGCGTAGCAGGATCTAATGAAAAACTGTTTTTT
TRBV5-6	TRBJ1-5	NA	NA	CASSLAQDNQPQHF	TGTGCCAGCAGCTTGGCGCAGGACAATCAGCCCCAGCATTTT
TRBV7-9	TRBJ1-4	TRBD1	NA	CASSPQGATNEKLFF	TGTGCCAGCAGCCCCCAGGGGGCAACTAATGAAAAACTGTTTTTT
TRBV13	TRBJ2-5	NA	NA	CASSLGQSSTQYF	TGTGCCAGCAGCTTAGGACAGTCCAGTACCCAGTACTTC
TRBV7-9	TRBJ2-3	NA	NA	CASSQAGTPQWYF	TGTGCCAGCAGCCAGGCGGGTACCCCGCAGTGGTATTTT
TRBV4-2	TRBJ2-1	TRBD2	NA	CASSQGTSGRLYNEQFF	TGTGCCAGCAGCCAAGGGACTAGCGGGAGGTTGTACAATGAGCAGTTCTTC
TRBV6-5	TRBJ2-1	NA	NA	CASSLGRRAYNEQFF	TGTGCCAGCAGCTTGGGACGACGAGCCTACAATGAGCAGTTCTTC
TRBV18	TRBJ2-7	NA	few	CASSPGSNYEQYF	TGTGCCAGCTCACCTGGCAGCAACTACGAGCAGTACTTC
TRBV2	TRBJ2-7	NA	NA	CASSGRDLYEQYF	TGTGCCAGCAGTGGCAGGGACCTCTACGAGCAGTACTTC
TRBV11-1	TRBJ2-7	TRBD2	NA	CASSLPSGRAWAF	TGTGCCAGCAGCTTACCTAGCGGGAGGGCCTGGGCCTTC
TRBV6-1	TRBJ2-7	NA	NA	CASSEGVLGYEQYF	TGTGCCAGCAGTGAGGGGGTCCTTGGCTATGAGCAGTACTTC
TRBV27	TRBJ2-7	TRBD2	NA	CASRGLGYEQYF	TGTGCCAGCAGGGGACTAGGCTACGAGCAGTACTTC
TRBV11-1	TRBJ2-7	NA	once	CASSLVALGGEQYF	TGTGCCAGCAGCTTAGTCGCCCTAGGGGGCGAGCAGTACTTC
TRBV28	TRBJ2-1	NA	NA	CASSLSLQGPNNEQFF	TGTGCCAGCAGTTTAAGTCTACAGGGACCAAACAATGAGCAGTTCTTC
TRBV14	TRBJ1-3	NA	NA	CASSPRQPLSGNTIYF	TGTGCCAGCAGCCCTAGACAACCTCTCTCTGGAAACACCATATATTTT
TRBV7-2	TRBJ2-7	NA	NA	CASSLAHKAYEQYF	TGTGCCAGCAGCTTAGCGCACAAGGCCTACGAGCAGTACTTC
TRBV11-2	TRBJ2-5	TRBD2	once	CASSPSGKETQYF	TGTGCCAGCAGCCCTAGCGGCAAAGAGACCCAGTACTTC
TRBV9	TRBJ2-7	NA	once	CASSVGIGTEYSYEQYF	TGTGCCAGCAGCGTAGGTATTGGGACGGAATACTCCTACGAGCAGTACTTC
TRBV5-4	TRBJ1-2	NA	NA	CASSLGWAGGYGYTF	TGTGCCAGCAGCTTGGGTTGGGCCGGAGGGTATGGCTACACCTTC
TRBV28	TRBJ2-1	TRBD2	NA	CASSLNGTPREGLNEQFF	TGTGCCAGCAGTTTAAATGGTACTCCGCGGGAGGGCCTGAATGAGCAGTTCTTC